This entry lists 32 T cell receptor beta chains sequenced from one sample in a study of chemoradiotherapy in HPV16-positive cancers. Sequencing was performed with immunoSEQ multiplex PCR; in TCRdb, only in-frame clones are kept and a portion is missing. Among around 1,800 clones listed, roughly nine tenths were seen once. Sequenced material: tumor tissue, taken from a patient who underwent chemoradiotherapy. These receptor sequences come from a human donor with HPV-associated anogenital cancer.

Only one count was recorded for this clone. The chain uses TRBV30 and TRBJ1-4, with 7 positions matching TRBD1. With 3 bases clipped from V and 10 bases from J, the junction kept 11 bases outside the gene matches. Germline V CDR1 and CDR2: GTSNPN, SVGIG (reference sequence). The CDR3 is 14 amino acids. CDR3 sequence (DNA): TGTGCCTGGAGAATGGAGACAGGGATCGCAAAACTGTTTTTT. It encodes CAWRMETGIAKLFF.

The chain uses TRBV10-3 and TRBJ2-7; TRBD1 is a possible D gene (5 bases). V shed 6 bases and J shed 4 bases, with 16 bases lying between them. This CDR3 spans 14 amino acids. Germline assignment: CDR1 ENHRY and CDR2 SYGVKD. CDR3 residues: CAIRLEPQGYEQYF. The CDR3, as DNA: TGTGCCATCAGGCTCGAGCCCCAGGGTTACGAGCAGTACTTC.

V gene TRBV5-8 combines with J gene TRBJ1-2; 8 bases map to TRBD1. CDR3 size: 14 residues. Germline V gene data show CDR1 as SGHTS and CDR2 as YDEGEE. Losses at the gene ends were 0 bases for V and 6 bases for J; bases not matched to a gene: 4. The DNA of the CDR3 is TGTGCCAGCAGCTTGGACAGGGGGACGAATGGCTACACCTTC. Its protein product is CASSLDRGTNGYTF. Full variable domain (outside the CDR3, taken from reference TRBV5-8 and TRBJ1-2): EAGVTQSPTHLIKTRGQQATLRCSPISGHTSVYWYQQALGLGLQFLLWYDEGEERNRGNFPPRFSGRQFPNYSSELNVNALELEDSALYLCASSLDRGTNGYTFGSGTRLTVV.

The V gene is TRBV27, the J gene TRBJ1-5; tentatively, D is TRBD1 (6 bases). Trimming took off 3 bases at V and 6 bases at J, with 9 bases between the two ends. CDR3 length: 13 amino acids. Germline V gene data show CDR1 as MNHEY and CDR2 as SMNVEV (reference sequence). The CDR3 DNA follows: TGTGCCAGCAGTTTCGGGGGCAGTCAGCCCCAGCATTTT. Encoded protein: CASSFGGSQPQHF.

The chain employs TRBV5-4 and TRBJ1-2; the match to TRBD1 covers 7 bases. V lost 0 bases, J lost 5 bases, and 7 bases stayed unmatched. The CDR3 runs to 15 residues. CDR1 is SGHNT, CDR2 YYREEE, per germline (reference sequence). The CDR3 spells CASSLDGTGVYGYTF. CDR3 in DNA: TGTGCCAGCAGCTTGGATGGAACAGGGGTTTATGGCTACACCTTC. Full variable domain (rest looked up from reference TRBV5-4 and TRBJ1-2): ETGVTQSPTHLIKTRGQQVTLRCSSQSGHNTVSWYQQALGQGPQFIFQYYREEENGRGNFPPRFSGLQFPNYSSELNVNALELDDSALYLCASSLDGTGVYGYTFGSGTRLTVV.

J is TRBJ2-1 and V is TRBV7-9, with 7 bases lining up with TRBD1. Per germline, CDR1 SEHNR and CDR2 FQNEAQ (reference sequence). With V trimmed by 5 bases and J by 2 bases, 9 bases remained unmatched. The CDR3 extends over 16 amino acids. The CDR3 protein is CASSQRTGSPYNEQFF. The CDR3 DNA reads as TGTGCCAGCAGCCAACGGACAGGAAGTCCCTACAATGAGCAGTTCTTC.

V and J are TRBV19 and TRBJ2-1; D not certain. CDR1 is LNHDA, CDR2 SQIVND, per germline (reference sequence). The CDR3 has 16 residues. V was trimmed by 7 bases and J by 0 bases, leaving 16 bases between them. The CDR3 sequence: CASTVVARSSYNEQFF. The CDR3 bases are TGTGCCAGTACGGTCGTGGCCCGAAGCTCCTACAATGAGCAGTTCTTC.

The chain employs TRBV6-6 and TRBJ2-5; no firm D call. CDR1 and CDR2 from the germline V gene are MNHNY and SVGAGI (reference sequence). V lost 3 bases to trimming and J lost 5 bases, with 10 bases between them. This CDR3 is built from 13 residues. The CDR3 protein is CASSYPPRETQYF. The CDR3 coding sequence is TGTGCCAGCAGTTATCCCCCTAGGGAGACCCAGTACTTC.

The chain carries TRBV9 and TRBJ1-1, with a possible D match to TRBD1 (5 bases). This CDR3 region has 16 residues. Trimming shortened V by 0 bases and J by 3 bases, and 15 bases separated the two germline ends. Germline CDR1 reads SGDLS; CDR2 reads YYNGEE. CDR3: CASSVGIQVDDTEAFF. For the CDR3, the DNA is TGTGCCAGCAGCGTAGGGATACAGGTAGACGACACTGAAGCTTTCTTT.

The J gene is TRBJ2-1, the V gene TRBV19; tentatively, D is TRBD2 (7 bases). Trimming cost V 3 bases and J 10 bases, with 22 bases left between them. The CDR3 consists of 16 residues. CDR1 LNHDA and CDR2 SQIVND come from the germline V gene (reference sequence). The CDR3 DNA reads TGTGCCAGTAGTATCCCAGACGGGGGGCGAGCCCGCGAGCAGTTCTTC. It codes for CASSIPDGGRAREQFF.

Concerning this clone itself: Germline and junction disagree at one end, which may indicate a read error. The chain uses TRBV7-7 and TRBJ2-5, with unresolved D. The length of the CDR3 is 15 residues. CDR1 and CDR2 (germline): SSHAT, FNYEAQ (reference sequence). In DNA, the CDR3 is TGTGCTAGCAGCCTCTCCCTGGGGTGGAAAGAGACCCAGTACTTC. Translated: CASSLSLGWKETQYF.

The J gene is TRBJ1-5, the V gene TRBV5-1; perhaps TRBD1 as D (6 bases). Germline V gives CDR1 SGHRS, CDR2 YFSETQ. V gave up 4 bases and J gave up 8 bases, with 16 bases separating them. The CDR3 runs 14 residues. The CDR3 loop is CASSAQGGYEPQHF. CDR3 nucleotides: TGCGCCAGCAGCGCACAGGGAGGGTACGAGCCCCAGCATTTT.

The chain joins TRBV30 to TRBJ2-7, with D perhaps TRBD1 (5 bases). With 4 bases removed from V and 6 bases from J, the gap between germline ends came to 13 bases. This CDR3 comprises 12 residues. CDR1 is GTSNPN and CDR2 is SVGIG in the germline V gene (reference sequence). The CDR3 loop is CAWIPHRSEQYF. Written as DNA, the CDR3 is TGTGCCTGGATCCCCCACAGGAGCGAGCAGTACTTC.

As DNA, the CDR3 is TGTGCCAGCAGCCTCTTCTTTGGAGCTGCCAAAAACATTCAGTACTTC. Translating it yields CASSLFFGAAKNIQYF. The chain links TRBV11-2 to TRBJ2-4; D gene unclear. V dropped 5 bases and J dropped 1 base, with 15 bases sitting between them. The V gene's germline CDR1 is SGHAT and CDR2 FQNNGV. This CDR3 contains 16 residues.

The CDR3 DNA reads TGTGCCAGCAGCCGCGGGGGGGAAGAGACCCAGTACTTC. Its protein is CASSRGGEETQYF. J is TRBJ2-5 and V is TRBV7-2, with 9 bases lining up with TRBD2. The V gene end was trimmed by 5 bases and the J gene end by 3 bases; junction bases not matched to a gene: 1. The V gene's germline CDR1 is SGHTA and CDR2 FQGNSA. There are 13 residues in the CDR3.

The genes are TRBV5-4 and TRBJ2-7; D is unclear. This CDR3 contains 12 residues. V was pared by 4 bases and J by 4 bases, with 9 bases between. CDR1 SGHNT and CDR2 YYREEE come from the germline V gene (reference sequence). This chain's CDR3 is CASSRGSYEQYF. CDR3 sequence (DNA): TGTGCCAGCAGCCGCGGAAGTTACGAGCAGTACTTC.

In its sample, this clone was seen once. The chain uses TRBV7-3 and TRBJ1-1; tentatively, D is TRBD1 (5 bases). CDR1 is SGHTA, CDR2 FQGTGA, per germline. The CDR3 is 14 amino acids. Trimming stripped 2 bases from V and 1 base from J, with 8 bases between. The CDR3 spells CASSLLGENTEAFF. Written as DNA, the CDR3 is TGTGCCAGCAGCTTATTAGGGGAGAACACTGAAGCTTTCTTT.

This chain links TRBV27 with TRBJ2-5, with 10 bases aligning to TRBD1. The CDR3 covers 15 residues. The germline V gene encodes CDR1 MNHEY and CDR2 SMNVEV (reference sequence). The trim removed 3 bases at V and 1 base at J, leaving 2 bases unmatched. The DNA for the CDR3 is TGTGCCAGCAGTTTTGGGACAGGGGCCCAAGAGACCCAGTACTTC. Encoded protein: CASSFGTGAQETQYF.

The V and J genes are TRBV30 and TRBJ2-3, with 7 bases aligning to TRBD2. CDR3 length: 16 amino acids. V dropped 3 bases and J dropped 7; count of bases not matched to a gene: 16. Germline CDR1 reads GTSNPN; CDR2 reads SVGIG (reference sequence). As DNA, the CDR3 is TGTGCCTGGAGCCTCCCCAGCGGGGAGGGCCTCCATACGCAGTATTTT. Its translation is CAWSLPSGEGLHTQYF.

The J gene is TRBJ1-2, the V gene TRBV29-1, with a tentative D call TRBD1 (5 bases). V shed 0 bases and J shed 4 bases, with 12 bases lying between them. Germline CDR1 and CDR2: SQVTM and ANQGSEA. The CDR3 is 14 amino acids. The CDR3 sequence: CSVEDLGAAYGYTF. The CDR3 coding sequence is TGCAGCGTTGAAGATCTTGGGGCCGCCTATGGCTACACCTTC.

This clone was seen more than once but under ten times. The chain combines TRBV27 with TRBJ2-1; 7 nucleotides align to TRBD2. V shed 4 bases, J shed 2 bases, and the junction held 11 bases outside the gene matches. Germline V gene sequence: CDR1 MNHEY, CDR2 SMNVEV (reference sequence). The CDR3 is made up of 17 amino acids. The CDR3: CASSSLILAATYNEQFF. The CDR3 DNA is TGTGCCAGCAGTTCCCTAATCCTAGCGGCCACCTACAATGAGCAGTTCTTC.

The rearrangement joins TRBV7-7 to TRBJ2-2, with D unclear. Germline V CDR1 and CDR2: SSHAT, FNYEAQ (reference sequence). The CDR3 totals 14 residues. The ends were cut back, 4 bases at V and 2 bases at J, with 8 bases in the middle. This chain's CDR3 is CASSSRLNTGELFF. The CDR3 nucleotides are TGTGCCAGCAGCTCAAGGTTAAACACCGGGGAGCTGTTTTTT.

This chain joins TRBV27 and TRBJ2-7; D is perhaps TRBD2 (6 bases). The germline V gene encodes CDR1 MNHEY and CDR2 SMNVEV (reference sequence). Trimming took off 4 bases at V and 6 bases at J, with 19 bases between the two ends. The CDR3 length is 15 residues. The CDR3 coding sequence is TGTGCCAGCAGTTGGGGAATAGGGGAGGATAGCGAGCAGTACTTC. Amino acid sequence: CASSWGIGEDSEQYF.

This chain connects TRBV25-1 to TRBJ2-1; TRBD2 aligns across 14 bases. The CDR3 runs to 15 residues. In germline, CDR1 is MGHDK, CDR2 SYGVNS. After removal of 8 bases from V and 7 bases from J, the junction contained 7 bases not matched to a gene. The DNA of the CDR3 is TGTGCCAGCGACCTTGGGACTAGCGGGGGTAATGAGCAGTTCTTC. Encoded protein: CASDLGTSGGNEQFF.

The chain employs TRBV7-3 and TRBJ2-5, with 9 bases that match TRBD2. The CDR3 consists of 16 residues. The germline V gene encodes CDR1 SGHTA and CDR2 FQGTGA. Trimming cost V 2 bases and J 4 bases; bases outside gene matches: 8. The CDR3 loop reads CASSLRGGGVAETQYF. Written as DNA, the CDR3 is TGTGCCAGCAGCTTACGGGGCGGGGGGGTCGCAGAGACCCAGTACTTC.

This chain joins TRBV7-6 and TRBJ1-3, with no clear D. The CDR3 sequence is 18 residues long. Germline V gene lookup returns CDR1 SGHVS and CDR2 FNYEAQ. Trimming shortened V by 5 bases and J by 0 bases, and 20 bases separated the two germline ends. In DNA, the CDR3 is TGTGCCAGCAGCATCCGAGGGAGTAATGTCTTCTCTGGAAACACCATATATTTT. Its protein is CASSIRGSNVFSGNTIYF.

The chain couples TRBV5-4 to TRBJ1-3; D not certain. CDR1 and CDR2 (germline): SGHNT, YYREEE (reference sequence). The CDR3 contains 16 residues. Trimming stripped 2 bases from V and 4 bases from J, with 16 bases between. CDR3 protein: CASSLVKFPRGNTIYF. CDR3 bases: TGTGCCAGCAGCTTAGTTAAGTTCCCTCGAGGAAACACCATATATTTT.

The V gene is TRBV4-3, the J gene TRBJ2-3; no firm D call. Trimming took off 0 bases at V and 14 bases at J, with 15 bases between the two ends. The germline V gene has CDR1 LGHNA and CDR2 YSLEER. The CDR3 loop spans 13 amino acids. CDR3 in DNA: TGCGCCAGCAGCCAAGATTACCTTCCCCGCCTGTATTTT. This gives the protein CASSQDYLPRLYF.

The chain uses TRBV14 and TRBJ2-1, with D possibly TRBD1 on 6 matching bases. The CDR3 is 16 amino acids. Trimming shortened V by 4 bases and J by 5 bases, and 18 bases separated the two germline ends. The germline V gene has CDR1 SGHDN and CDR2 FVKESK. CDR3 residues: CASSPHVRTANNEQFF. The CDR3, as DNA: TGTGCCAGCAGCCCTCATGTCAGGACAGCCAACAATGAGCAGTTCTTC.

The chain combines TRBV5-1 with TRBJ1-2; 10 positions match TRBD1. The CDR3 has 15 amino acids. The ends lost 4 bases at V and 4 bases at J; junction bases unmatched: 7. Per the germline V gene, CDR1 is SGHRS and CDR2 is YFSETQ. CDR3 in amino acids: CASSQGQGPLYGYTF. The CDR3 DNA sequence: TGCGCCAGCAGCCAGGGACAGGGGCCCCTCTATGGCTACACCTTC. Looking up the rest from reference TRBV5-1 and TRBJ1-2 gives the full variable domain: KAGVTQTPRYLIKTRGQQVTLSCSPISGHRSVSWYQQTPGQGLQFLFEYFSETQRNKGNFPGRFSGRQFSNSRSEMNVSTLELGDSALYLCASSQGQGPLYGYTFGSGTRLTVV.

This sequence joins TRBV18 and TRBJ1-4; D unresolved. Germline V CDR1 and CDR2: KGHSH, LQKENI. Trimming left V 2 bases short and J 8 bases short, with 12 bases between. The CDR3 is 14 residues long. The CDR3 sequence is CASSPMALGEKLFF. The CDR3 DNA reads as TGTGCCAGCTCACCAATGGCCCTGGGCGAAAAACTGTTTTTT.

Remarks on this clone: At one boundary the junction diverges from the germline segment, which might be a read error. The V and J genes are TRBV7-2 and TRBJ2-3; 7 bases line up with TRBD2. CDR1 is SGHTA and CDR2 is FQGNSA in the germline V gene. The CDR3 has 13 residues. The CDR3 DNA reads as TGTGCCAGCAGCCTGACTAGCAAAGATACGCAGTATTTT. Its protein is CASSLTSKDTQYF.